The 17 T cell receptor beta chains reported below all come from one sample, sequenced in a study of shared clonotypes between healthy human individuals. It was CD45RO-negative cells, positively selected for CCR7, that made up naive CD8 cells, with terminally differentiated effector memory CD45RA+ cells excluded. Clones were sequenced by immunoSEQ multiplex PCR, and TCRdb holds only the in-frame ones, with some missing. The sample lists more than 2 million clones, less than 95% occurring once. Material for sequencing was naive CD8+ T cells sorted from blood. These receptors all stem from a man aged 18 to 30 in good health.

This clone was picked up a small number of times. V usage is TRBV15 and J usage is TRBJ2-1; 8 bases align to TRBD2. The germline CDR1 and CDR2 sequences are LNHNV and YYDKDF (reference sequence). This CDR3 region has 16 residues. V was clipped by 2 bases and J by 8 bases; unmatched bases: 11. CDR3 sequence reads: CATSRPDSGSFDEQFF. DNA of the CDR3: TGTGCCACCAGCAGACCCGACAGCGGGAGTTTCGATGAGCAGTTCTTC.

This sequence joins TRBV10-1 and TRBJ2-7, with D possibly being TRBD2 (5 bases). CDR1 is WNHNN, CDR2 SYGVQD, per germline (reference sequence). The CDR3 length is 14 residues. Trimming pared 3 bases from V and 1 base from J, leaving 10 bases between. CDR3 nucleotide sequence: TGCGCCAGCAGTGATACGAGGACTTCCTACGAGCAGTACTTC. Translated, it gives CASSDTRTSYEQYF.

The chain joins TRBV9 to TRBJ2-7; the match to TRBD1 covers 9 bases. The germline CDR1 and CDR2 sequences are SGDLS and YYNGEE. The CDR3 is made up of 16 amino acids. J lost 5 bases, V lost 4 bases, and 13 bases had no gene match. CDR3 DNA sequence: TGTGCCAGCAGCTTGGGTGGGGGACAGGGTCTACACGAGCAGTACTTC. As protein: CASSLGGGQGLHEQYF.

V is TRBV2 and J is TRBJ1-2; 9 nucleotides line up with TRBD1. J gave up 4 bases and V 9 bases, and 9 bases lay outside the gene matches. This CDR3 spans 14 amino acids. CDR1 is SNHLY and CDR2 is FYNNEI in the germline V gene. CDR3 amino acids: CARVKTGGGYGYTF. CDR3 sequence (DNA): TGTGCCAGGGTTAAGACAGGGGGAGGCTATGGCTACACCTTC.

The CDR3 sequence: CSARGDSYNEQFF. DNA of the CDR3: TGCAGCGCAAGGGGGGATTCCTACAATGAGCAGTTCTTC. The genes are TRBV29-1 and TRBJ2-1; D may be TRBD1 or TRBD2 (6 bases each). The V end lost 7 bases, the J end lost 1 base, and 11 bases lay between the germline ends. The CDR3 runs 13 residues. Germline CDR1 reads SQVTM; CDR2 reads ANQGSEA.

This clone came up once. The chain is built from TRBV11-2 and TRBJ2-2, with TRBD2 as a possible D gene (6 bases). There are 13 residues in the CDR3. Germline V gene sequence: CDR1 SGHAT, CDR2 FQNNGV. V dropped 8 bases and J dropped 5 bases, with 12 bases sitting between them. The CDR3 nucleotides read TGTGCCAGCTACGGAGGGGATACCGGGGAGCTGTTTTTT. Translated, it gives CASYGGDTGELFF.

This clone appeared a few times. The rearrangement joins TRBV7-8 to TRBJ2-7, with TRBD1 matching over 8 bases. The CDR3 contains 14 residues. Per the germline V gene, CDR1 is SGHVS and CDR2 is FQNEAQ. The V segment lost 4 bases and the J segment 7 bases; nucleotides outside the gene matches: 9. The CDR3 DNA sequence: TGTGCCAGCAGCTCCACCCAGGGGGCGAGTGAGCAGTACTTC. Protein sequence: CASSSTQGASEQYF.

V and J are TRBV6-4 and TRBJ2-1; TRBD2 aligns across 10 bases. The CDR3 has 14 residues. Germline V gene sequence: CDR1 MRHNA, CDR2 SNTAGT. The J segment lost 7 bases and the V segment lost 6 bases, leaving 6 bases of the junction unmatched. The CDR3 sequence is CASSRTSGNNEQFF. In nucleotides, the CDR3 is TGTGCCAGCAGCCGAACTAGCGGGAATAATGAGCAGTTCTTC.

As regards this clone: Given a much more abundant clone one base away, this may be a read error. CDR3 in DNA: TGTGCCAGCAGCTTCGGAGAGACCCAGTACTTC. Its protein product is CASSFGETQYF. The gene calls are TRBV11-1 and TRBJ2-5, with D unclear. The CDR3 consists of 11 residues. V was pared by 3 bases and J by 4 bases, with 3 bases between. Germline CDR1 and CDR2: SGHAT and FQDESV (reference sequence).

The J gene is TRBJ2-3, the V gene TRBV5-4; TRBD2 matches 13 bases. The ends lost 5 bases at V and 2 bases at J; junction bases unmatched: 14. This CDR3 has 19 amino acids. Looked up from germline, CDR1 is SGHNT and CDR2 is YYREEE (reference sequence). The CDR3 loop is CASSWSTSGGAFHTDTQYF. For the CDR3, the DNA is TGTGCCAGCAGTTGGAGCACTAGCGGGGGGGCCTTCCACACAGATACGCAGTATTTT.

This chain uses TRBV4-1 with TRBJ2-7; TRBD2 might be the D (6 bases). The germline V gene has CDR1 MGHRA and CDR2 YSYEKL. The CDR3 runs 15 residues. V shed 3 bases and J shed 0 bases, with 12 bases lying between them. CDR3 sequence: CASSQAGSDSYEQYF. CDR3 bases: TGCGCCAGCAGCCAGGCCGGGAGCGACTCCTACGAGCAGTACTTC.

V gene TRBV5-6 combines with J gene TRBJ1-2; D gene uncertain. Deletions cut 1 base from V and 4 bases from J, with 8 bases between. Germline V gene lookup returns CDR1 SGHDT and CDR2 YYEEEE. This CDR3 is built from 13 residues. CDR3 sequence (DNA): TGTGCCAGCAGCTTGCTGATACCCTATGGCTACACCTTC. This encodes CASSLLIPYGYTF. Supplemented by reference TRBV5-6 and TRBJ1-2, the full variable domain reads DAGVTQSPTHLIKTRGQQVTLRCSPKSGHDTVSWYQQALGQGPQFIFQYYEEEERQRGNFPDRFSGHQFPNYSSELNVNALLLGDSALYLCASSLLIPYGYTFGSGTRLTVV.

The gene calls are TRBV2 and TRBJ2-7; D call uncertain. CDR1 is SNHLY, CDR2 FYNNEI, per germline. This CDR3 is built from 11 residues. Trimming took off 5 bases at V and 6 bases at J, with 8 bases between the two ends. CDR3 residues: CASSPDSEQYF. DNA of the CDR3: TGTGCCAGCAGTCCCGATTCCGAGCAGTACTTC. Supplemented by reference TRBV2 and TRBJ2-7, the full variable domain reads EPEVTQTPSHQVTQMGQEVILRCVPISNHLYFYWYRQILGQKVEFLVSFYNNEISEKSEIFDDQFSVERPDGSNFTLKIRSTKLEDSAMYFCASSPDSEQYFGPGTRLTVT.

V and J are TRBV9 and TRBJ2-1, with 9 bases identical to TRBD2. V lost 2 bases to trimming and J lost 9 bases; unmatched junction nucleotides: 9. The CDR3 length is 15 residues. Germline-derived CDR1 and CDR2 are SGDLS and YYNGEE. The CDR3 reads CASSVLAGEGGEQFF. CDR3 coding DNA: TGTGCCAGCAGCGTCTTAGCGGGAGAAGGGGGTGAGCAGTTCTTC.

The chain combines TRBV4-3 with TRBJ2-3; 13 bases align to TRBD2. Trimming at V came to 4 bases and at J to 6 bases, leaving 1 base not matched to a gene. Germline V CDR1 and CDR2: LGHNA, YSLEER. The CDR3 runs to 14 residues. CDR3 sequence (DNA): TGCGCCAGCAGCCCGGGACTAGCGGGGGATACGCAGTATTTT. Translated, it gives CASSPGLAGDTQYF.

The chain employs TRBV5-4 and TRBJ1-1, with a weak D call TRBD1 (5 bases). This CDR3 spans 14 amino acids. Trimming took 5 bases from V and 6 from J, leaving 17 bases between them. Germline V gives CDR1 SGHNT, CDR2 YYREEE (reference sequence). CDR3 in amino acids: CASSTNPGTSEAFF. CDR3 DNA sequence: TGTGCCAGCAGTACGAACCCCGGGACTTCTGAAGCTTTCTTT.

For this clone: Other DNA sequences in the sample encode the same CDR3. This chain uses TRBV7-9 with TRBJ2-1, with 8 bases fitting TRBD1. The V segment lost 4 bases and the J segment 6 bases; nucleotides outside the gene matches: 2. The CDR3 totals 13 residues. Germline values: CDR1 SEHNR, CDR2 FQNEAQ (reference sequence). The CDR3 DNA reads as TGTGCCAGCAGCTCAGACAGGGGCAATGAGCAGTTCTTC. The encoded protein is CASSSDRGNEQFF.